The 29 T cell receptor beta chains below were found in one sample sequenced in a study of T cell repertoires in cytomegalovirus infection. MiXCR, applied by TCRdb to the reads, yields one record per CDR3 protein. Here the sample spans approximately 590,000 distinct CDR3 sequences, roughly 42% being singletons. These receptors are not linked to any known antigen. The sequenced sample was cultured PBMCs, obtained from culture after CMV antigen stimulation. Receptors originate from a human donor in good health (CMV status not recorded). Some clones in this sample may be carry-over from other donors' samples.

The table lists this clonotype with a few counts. CDR3 DNA sequence: TGTGCCAGCAGCCATGATTTAGCGGGCCAAGAGACCCAGTACTTC. Protein sequence: CASSHDLAGQETQYF. V gene TRBV4-2 combines with J gene TRBJ2-5, with 7 bases identical to TRBD2. V trimming: 3 bases; J trimming: 1 base; junction bases outside the gene matches: 5. The CDR3 has 15 amino acids. From germline, CDR1 is LGHNA and CDR2 YNFKEQ.

CDR3 DNA sequence: TGTGCCAGCAGGGGGACAGGGCGCAGCTATGGCTACACCTTC. It yields the protein CASRGTGRSYGYTF. This chain joins TRBV12-3 or TRBV12-4 and TRBJ1-2; 9 bases align to TRBD1. The junction had 6 bases not matched to a gene; V was cut back by 6 bases and J by 4 bases. This CDR3 region has 14 residues.

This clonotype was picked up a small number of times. CDR3: CASSRGVRLAGARYEQYF. Here the CDR3 DNA reads TGTGCCAGCAGCCGGGGCGTTAGACTAGCGGGAGCTAGATACGAGCAGTACTTC. The chain uses TRBV7-8 and TRBJ2-7; 12 bases are shared with TRBD2. With 5 bases clipped from V and 4 bases from J, the junction kept 15 bases outside the gene matches. The CDR3 is 18 amino acids. Per the germline V gene, CDR1 is SGHVS and CDR2 is FQNEAQ.

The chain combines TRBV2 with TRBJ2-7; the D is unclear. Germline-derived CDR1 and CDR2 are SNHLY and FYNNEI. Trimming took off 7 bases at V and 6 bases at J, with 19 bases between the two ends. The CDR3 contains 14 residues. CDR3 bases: TGTGCCAGCATAAGGGCCCCGACGACGATCGAGCAGTACTTC. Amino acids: CASIRAPTTIEQYF.

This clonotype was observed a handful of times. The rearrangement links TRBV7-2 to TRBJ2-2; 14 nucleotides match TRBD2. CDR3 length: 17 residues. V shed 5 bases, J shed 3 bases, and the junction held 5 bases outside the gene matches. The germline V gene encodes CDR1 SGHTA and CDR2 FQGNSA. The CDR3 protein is CASSQMGLAGDTGELFF. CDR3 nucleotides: TGTGCCAGCAGCCAAATGGGACTAGCGGGAGACACCGGGGAGCTGTTTTTT.

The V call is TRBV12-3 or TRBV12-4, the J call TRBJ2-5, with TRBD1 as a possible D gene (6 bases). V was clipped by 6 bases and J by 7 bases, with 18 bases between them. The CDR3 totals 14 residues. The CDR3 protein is CASRRDIGKGTQYF. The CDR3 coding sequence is TGTGCCAGCAGAAGGGACATCGGAAAGGGGACCCAGTACTTC.

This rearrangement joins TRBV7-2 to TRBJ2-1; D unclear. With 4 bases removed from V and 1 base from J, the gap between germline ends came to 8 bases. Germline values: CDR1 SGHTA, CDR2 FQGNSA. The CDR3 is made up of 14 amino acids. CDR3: CASSSSLSYNEQFF. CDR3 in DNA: TGTGCCAGCAGCTCAAGTTTGTCCTACAATGAGCAGTTCTTC.

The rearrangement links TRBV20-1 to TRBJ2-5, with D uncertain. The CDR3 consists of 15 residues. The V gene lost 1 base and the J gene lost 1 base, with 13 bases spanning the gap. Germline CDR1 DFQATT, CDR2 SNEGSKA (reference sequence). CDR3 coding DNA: TGCAGTGCTAGAGGCCCAAGGTTTCCCCAAGAGACCCAGTACTTC. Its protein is CSARGPRFPQETQYF.

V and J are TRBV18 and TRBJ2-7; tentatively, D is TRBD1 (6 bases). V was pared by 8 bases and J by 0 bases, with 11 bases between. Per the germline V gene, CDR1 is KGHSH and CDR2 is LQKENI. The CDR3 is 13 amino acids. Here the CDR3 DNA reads TGTGCCAGCGGACAGTCCGACTCCTACGAGCAGTACTTC. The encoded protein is CASGQSDSYEQYF.

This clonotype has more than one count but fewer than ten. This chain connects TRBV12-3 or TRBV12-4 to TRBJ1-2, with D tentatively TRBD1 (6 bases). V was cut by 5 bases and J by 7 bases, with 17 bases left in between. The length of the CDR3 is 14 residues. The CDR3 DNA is TGTGCCAGCAGTCAGAAACGGACAGTGGGTGGCTACACCTTC. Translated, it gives CASSQKRTVGGYTF.

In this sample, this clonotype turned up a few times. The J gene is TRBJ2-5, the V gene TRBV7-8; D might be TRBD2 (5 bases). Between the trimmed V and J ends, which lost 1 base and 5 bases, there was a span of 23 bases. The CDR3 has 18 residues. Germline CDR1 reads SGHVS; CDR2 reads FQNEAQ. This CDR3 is CASSLGRADSLWEETQYF. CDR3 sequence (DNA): TGTGCCAGCAGCTTAGGACGCGCGGATAGCTTGTGGGAGGAGACCCAGTACTTC.

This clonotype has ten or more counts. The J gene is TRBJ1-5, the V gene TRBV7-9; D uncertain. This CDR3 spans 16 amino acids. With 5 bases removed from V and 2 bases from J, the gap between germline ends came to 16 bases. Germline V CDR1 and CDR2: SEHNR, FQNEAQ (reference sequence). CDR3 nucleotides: TGTGCCAGCAGCCCAAGAGGTCATGGGGGCAATCAGCCCCAGCATTTT. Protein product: CASSPRGHGGNQPQHF.

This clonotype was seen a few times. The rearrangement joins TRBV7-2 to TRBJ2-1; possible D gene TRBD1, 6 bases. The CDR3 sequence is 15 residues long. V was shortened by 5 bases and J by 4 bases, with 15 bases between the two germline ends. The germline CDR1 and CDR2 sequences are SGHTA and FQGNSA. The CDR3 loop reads CASSRSTGWYNEQFF. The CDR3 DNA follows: TGTGCCAGCAGCAGGTCGACAGGCTGGTACAATGAGCAGTTCTTC.

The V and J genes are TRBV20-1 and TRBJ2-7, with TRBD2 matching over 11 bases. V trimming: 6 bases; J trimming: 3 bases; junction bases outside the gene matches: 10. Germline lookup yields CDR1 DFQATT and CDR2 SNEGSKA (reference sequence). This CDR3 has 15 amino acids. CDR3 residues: CSAIALAGGFYEQYF. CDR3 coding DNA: TGCAGTGCCATAGCCCTAGCGGGAGGTTTCTACGAGCAGTACTTC.

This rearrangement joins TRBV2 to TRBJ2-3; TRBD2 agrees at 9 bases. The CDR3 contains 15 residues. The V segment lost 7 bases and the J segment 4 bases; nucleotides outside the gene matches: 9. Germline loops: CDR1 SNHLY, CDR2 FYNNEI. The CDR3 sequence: CASTVAGVGSDTQYF. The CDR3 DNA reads TGTGCCAGCACCGTAGCGGGGGTCGGATCAGATACGCAGTATTTT.

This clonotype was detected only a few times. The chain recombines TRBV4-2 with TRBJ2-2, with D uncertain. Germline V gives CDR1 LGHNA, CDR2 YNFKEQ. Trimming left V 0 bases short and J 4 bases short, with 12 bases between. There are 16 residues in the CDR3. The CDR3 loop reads CASSQEEWAGTGELFF. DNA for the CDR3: TGTGCCAGCAGCCAAGAGGAGTGGGCAGGCACCGGGGAGCTGTTTTTT.

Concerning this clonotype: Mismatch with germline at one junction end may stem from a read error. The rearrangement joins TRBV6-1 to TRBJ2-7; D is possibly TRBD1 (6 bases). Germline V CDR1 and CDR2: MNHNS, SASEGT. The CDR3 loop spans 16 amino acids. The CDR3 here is CASSEATGGSSYEQYF. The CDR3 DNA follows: TGTGCCAGCAGTGAAGCGACTGGGGGCAGTTCCTACGAGCAGTACTTT.

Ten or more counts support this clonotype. CDR3 amino acids: CASSPVAGVEQFF. The CDR3 nucleotides are TGTGCCAGCAGCCCAGTGGCGGGAGTTGAGCAGTTCTTC. The chain couples TRBV7-6 to TRBJ2-1, with 7 bases identical to TRBD2. Germline-derived CDR1 and CDR2 are SGHVS and FNYEAQ. CDR3 length equals 13 residues. The V segment lost 5 bases and the J segment 9 bases; nucleotides outside the gene matches: 7.

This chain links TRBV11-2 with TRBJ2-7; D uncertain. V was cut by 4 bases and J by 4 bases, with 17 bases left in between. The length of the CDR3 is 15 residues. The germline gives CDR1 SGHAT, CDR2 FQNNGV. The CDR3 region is CASSSPRLLGYEQYF. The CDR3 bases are TGTGCCAGCAGCTCACCCAGGTTGTTGGGGTACGAGCAGTACTTC.

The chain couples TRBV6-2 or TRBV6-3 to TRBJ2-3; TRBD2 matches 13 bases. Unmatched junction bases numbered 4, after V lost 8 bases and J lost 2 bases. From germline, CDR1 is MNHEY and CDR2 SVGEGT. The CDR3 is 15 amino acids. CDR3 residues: CASAGLAGNTDTQYF. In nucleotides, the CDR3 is TGTGCCAGCGCGGGACTAGCGGGGAACACAGATACGCAGTATTTT.

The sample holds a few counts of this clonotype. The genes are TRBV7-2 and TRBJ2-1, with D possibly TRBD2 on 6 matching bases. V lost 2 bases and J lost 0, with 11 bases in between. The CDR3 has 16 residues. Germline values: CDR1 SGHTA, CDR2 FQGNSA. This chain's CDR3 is CASSLFGSGSYNEQFF. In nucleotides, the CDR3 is TGTGCCAGCAGCTTATTCGGGAGCGGCTCCTACAATGAGCAGTTCTTC.

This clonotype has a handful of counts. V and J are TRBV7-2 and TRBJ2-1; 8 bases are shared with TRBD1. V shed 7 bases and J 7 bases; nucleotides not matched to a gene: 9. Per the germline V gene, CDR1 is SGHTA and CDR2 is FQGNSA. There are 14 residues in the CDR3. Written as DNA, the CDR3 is TGTGCCAGCACCCCTGGGCAGGGGGCGAATGAGCAGTTCTTC. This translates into CASTPGQGANEQFF.

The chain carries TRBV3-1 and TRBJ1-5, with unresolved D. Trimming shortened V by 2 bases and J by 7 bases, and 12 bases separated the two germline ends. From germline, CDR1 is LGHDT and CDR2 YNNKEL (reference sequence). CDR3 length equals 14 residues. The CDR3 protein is CASSQYSSGQPQHF. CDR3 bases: TGTGCCAGCAGCCAATATTCCTCCGGGCAGCCCCAGCATTTT. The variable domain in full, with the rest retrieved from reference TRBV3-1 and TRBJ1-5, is DTAVSQTPKYLVTQMGNDKSIKCEQNLGHDTMYWYKQDSKKFLKIMFSYNNKELIINETVPNRFSPKSPDKAHLNLHINSLELGDSAVYFCASSQYSSGQPQHFGDGTRLSIL.

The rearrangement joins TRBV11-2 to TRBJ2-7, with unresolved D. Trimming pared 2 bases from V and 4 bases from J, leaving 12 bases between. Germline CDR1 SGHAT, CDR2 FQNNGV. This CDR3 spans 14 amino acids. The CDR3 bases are TGTGCCAGCAGCTTAAAGTTCCAAATGTACGAGCAGTACTTC. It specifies CASSLKFQMYEQYF.

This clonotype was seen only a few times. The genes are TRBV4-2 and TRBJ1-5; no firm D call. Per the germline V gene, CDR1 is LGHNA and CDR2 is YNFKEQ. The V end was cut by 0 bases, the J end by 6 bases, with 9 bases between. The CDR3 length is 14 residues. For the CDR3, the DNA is TGTGCCAGCAGCCAAGACTATGAACCTCAGCCCCAGCATTTT. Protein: CASSQDYEPQPQHF.

The CDR3 is CASSFSWDSSYEQYF. In DNA form, the CDR3 reads TGTGCCAGCAGCTTCTCCTGGGACAGTTCCTACGAGCAGTACTTC. The chain is built from TRBV7-2 and TRBJ2-7; 7 bases agree with TRBD1. Trimming removed 3 bases from V and 1 base from J; junction bases left unmatched: 6. CDR3 length: 15 amino acids. The germline V gene has CDR1 SGHTA and CDR2 FQGNSA.

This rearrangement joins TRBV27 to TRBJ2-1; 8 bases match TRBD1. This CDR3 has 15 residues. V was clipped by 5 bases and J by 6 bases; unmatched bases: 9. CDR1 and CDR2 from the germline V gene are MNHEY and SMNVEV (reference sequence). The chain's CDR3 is CASSPRQGLANEQFF. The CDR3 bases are TGTGCCAGCAGTCCGAGACAGGGGCTAGCCAATGAGCAGTTCTTC.

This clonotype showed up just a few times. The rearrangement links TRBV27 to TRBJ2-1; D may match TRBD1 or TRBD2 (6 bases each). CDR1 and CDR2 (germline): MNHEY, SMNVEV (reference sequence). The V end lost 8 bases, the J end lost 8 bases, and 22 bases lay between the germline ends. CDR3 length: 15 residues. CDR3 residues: CASLTGAGIFDEQFF. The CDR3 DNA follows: TGTGCCAGCCTAACGGGGGCAGGGATATTCGATGAGCAGTTCTTC.

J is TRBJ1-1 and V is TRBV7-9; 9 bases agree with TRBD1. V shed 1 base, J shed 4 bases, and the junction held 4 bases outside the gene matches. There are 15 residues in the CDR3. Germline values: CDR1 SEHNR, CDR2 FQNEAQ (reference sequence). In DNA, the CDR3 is TGTGCCAGCAGCTTAGGGACAGGGGTAGGCACTGAAGCTTTCTTT. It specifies CASSLGTGVGTEAFF.